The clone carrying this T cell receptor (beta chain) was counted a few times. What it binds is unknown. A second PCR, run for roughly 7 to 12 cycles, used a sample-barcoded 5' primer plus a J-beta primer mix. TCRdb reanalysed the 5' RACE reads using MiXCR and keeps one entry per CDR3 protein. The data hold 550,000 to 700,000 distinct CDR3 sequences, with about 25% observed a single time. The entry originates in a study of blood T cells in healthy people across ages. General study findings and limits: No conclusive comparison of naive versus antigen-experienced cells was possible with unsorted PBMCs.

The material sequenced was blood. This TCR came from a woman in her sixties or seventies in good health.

CDR3 nucleotides: TGTGCCAGCTCGGGTAGAGAAATCCAAGAGACCCAGTACTTC. It specifies CASSGREIQETQYF. This rearrangement joins TRBV18 to TRBJ2-5; D is uncertain. The CDR3 length is 14 residues. Germline-derived CDR1 and CDR2 are KGHSH and LQKENI. V was shortened by 6 bases and J by 1 base, with 12 bases between the two germline ends.